Presented here are 18 T cell receptor beta chains from one specimen sequenced in a study of T cells in Graves' hyperthyroidism and ophthalmopathy. The source material, RNA transcripts, was used to amplify TCR beta CDR3 regions. RT-PCR in the first round (using the HTBI primer set) targeted the TCR CDR3. TCRdb ran MiXCR on the multiplex PCR reads and lists one entry per CDR3 protein. This table holds 400,000 to 600,000 distinct CDR3 sequences, around 21% found once. The sample consisted of blood. All receptors derive from a man younger than 30 with Graves' hyperthyroidism.

The table lists this clonotype with many counts. The rearrangement joins TRBV27 to TRBJ2-5; 10 bases are shared with TRBD2. The CDR3 extends over 16 amino acids. V was pared by 5 bases and J by 0 bases, with 6 bases of the junction left unmatched. Germline CDR1 MNHEY, CDR2 SMNVEV (reference sequence). The CDR3: CASSLKAGGYQETQYF. CDR3 coding DNA: TGTGCCAGCAGTCTAAAAGCGGGGGGGTACCAAGAGACCCAGTACTTC.

The chain employs TRBV3-1 and TRBJ1-1, with D perhaps matching TRBD1 (6 bases). The CDR3 contains 14 residues. The germline V gene encodes CDR1 LGHDT and CDR2 YNNKEL (reference sequence). Trimming removed 4 bases at V and 6 bases at J, with 15 bases between. The CDR3 is CASSPGTLGPEAFF. The DNA of the CDR3 is TGTGCCAGCAGCCCTGGGACATTGGGGCCTGAAGCTTTCTTT.

This clonotype was seen many times. The chain links TRBV12-5 to TRBJ1-2; maybe TRBD1 (6 bases). The CDR3 covers 13 residues. V lost 5 bases and J lost 8, with 15 bases in between. CDR1 and CDR2 from the germline V gene are LGHNT and FRNRAP. The CDR3 loop is CASGPWGGRGYTF. DNA of the CDR3: TGTGCTAGTGGTCCCTGGGGGGGCCGAGGCTACACCTTC.

Many counts were recorded for this clonotype. V is TRBV28 and J is TRBJ1-2; 8 nucleotides align to TRBD1. The germline V gene has CDR1 MDHEN and CDR2 SYDVKM. The trim removed 3 bases at V and 8 bases at J, leaving 8 bases unmatched. The CDR3 loop spans 14 amino acids. The CDR3 DNA sequence: TGTGCCAGCAGTTTGGGCAGGGGGCAAGGAGGCTACACCTTC. It encodes CASSLGRGQGGYTF.

This clonotype was observed many times. V and J are TRBV6-5 and TRBJ2-7, with TRBD1 matching over 9 bases. The CDR3 sequence is 14 residues long. Trimming at V came to 8 bases and at J to 6 bases, leaving 11 bases not matched to a gene. Germline values: CDR1 MNHEY, CDR2 SVGAGI. This chain's CDR3 is CASSWDREFAEQYF. The CDR3 DNA follows: TGTGCCAGCTCGTGGGACAGGGAATTTGCCGAGCAGTACTTC.

This clonotype was recorded many times. V gene TRBV2 combines with J gene TRBJ1-1, with D unclear. CDR1 is SNHLY, CDR2 FYNNEI, per germline. V was cut by 6 bases and J by 8 bases, with 13 bases left in between. This CDR3 has 12 amino acids. CDR3 bases: TGTGCCAGCAGAGACGGACCGACCGAAGCTTTCTTT. It codes for CASRDGPTEAFF.

V usage is TRBV5-1 and J usage is TRBJ2-5; D not certain. The CDR3 extends over 14 amino acids. CDR1 SGHRS and CDR2 YFSETQ come from the germline V gene. Trimming took off 0 bases at V and 4 bases at J, with 10 bases between the two ends. The CDR3 DNA sequence: TGCGCCAGCAGCTTGGAACCACACACAGAGACCCAGTACTTC. Protein: CASSLEPHTETQYF.

The chain links TRBV15 to TRBJ2-7; 8 bases agree with TRBD1. V lost 5 bases and J lost 3; bases outside the gene matches: 9. The CDR3 consists of 15 residues. The germline V gene encodes CDR1 LNHNV and CDR2 YYDKDF (reference sequence). For the CDR3, the DNA is TGTGCCACCAGCTCCTCCGGGACAGGAGACTACGAGCAGTACGTC. Protein: CATSSSGTGDYEQYV.

The sample holds many counts of this clonotype. The V call is TRBV6-2 or TRBV6-3, the J call TRBJ1-1, with 11 nucleotides matching TRBD1. Losses at the gene ends were 2 bases for V and 3 bases for J; bases not matched to a gene: 5. The CDR3 contains 16 residues. CDR1 and CDR2 from the germline V gene are MNHEY and SVGEGT. The CDR3 loop reads CASSYRTGGLDTEAFF. The DNA of the CDR3 is TGTGCCAGCAGTTACCGGACAGGGGGCTTGGACACTGAAGCTTTCTTT.

This clonotype was counted at least ten times. The chain uses TRBV12-3 or TRBV12-4 and TRBJ1-3, with a tentative D call TRBD1 (5 bases). Trimming cost V 8 bases and J 2 bases, with 16 bases left between them. This CDR3 is built from 15 residues. CDR3 region: CASFGTGRPGNTIYF. The CDR3 nucleotides read TGTGCCAGCTTCGGAACAGGCCGCCCTGGAAACACCATATATTTT.

There are many counts of this clonotype. The CDR3 loop reads CASSLGGQLGKETQYF. The CDR3 nucleotides read TGTGCCAGCAGCTTAGGGGGACAGCTGGGGAAGGAGACCCAGTACTTC. The V and J genes are TRBV7-9 and TRBJ2-5; 7 bases are shared with TRBD1. The germline V gene has CDR1 SEHNR and CDR2 FQNEAQ (reference sequence). V was pared by 1 base and J by 5 bases, with 10 bases of the junction left unmatched. This CDR3 comprises 16 residues.

In this sample, this clonotype turned up many times. This sequence joins TRBV12-3 or TRBV12-4 and TRBJ1-1, with D hard to call. V was clipped by 5 bases and J by 3 bases, with 10 bases between them. This CDR3 has 13 residues. The CDR3 sequence: CASSTRRDTEAFF. The CDR3 DNA reads as TGTGCCAGCAGTACCCGGAGAGACACTGAAGCTTTCTTT.

This clonotype has a count of ten or more. The chain joins TRBV6-5 to TRBJ2-5, with D possibly being TRBD2 (6 bases). This CDR3 has 15 residues. V shed 2 bases and J shed 5 bases, with 15 bases lying between them. Germline V CDR1 and CDR2: MNHEY, SVGAGI. DNA of the CDR3: TGTGCCAGCAGTTACGCTAGCGCCGTCGGGGAGACCCAGTACTTC. As protein: CASSYASAVGETQYF.

This clonotype was detected many times. V and J are TRBV6-5 and TRBJ2-6, with 7 positions matching TRBD1. The CDR3 contains 15 residues. The V and J ends lost 4 bases and 4 bases, in that order; junction bases with no gene match: 4. The V gene's germline CDR1 is MNHEY and CDR2 SVGAGI. CDR3 amino acids: CASSLQGPGANVLTF. The CDR3 DNA reads TGTGCCAGCAGTTTACAGGGGCCCGGGGCCAACGTCCTGACTTTC.

In this sample, this clonotype turned up many times. This rearrangement joins TRBV5-1 to TRBJ1-1, with no clear D. The CDR3 totals 13 residues. Germline V gene data show CDR1 as SGHRS and CDR2 as YFSETQ. V was trimmed by 4 bases and J by 6 bases, leaving 13 bases between them. The DNA for the CDR3 is TGCGCCAGCAGCGCTACTCCGGACGCTGAAGCTTTCTTT. This gives the protein CASSATPDAEAFF.

This clonotype was seen a handful of times. The chain employs TRBV25-1 and TRBJ1-3; D possibly corresponds to TRBD1 (6 bases). Germline V gene data show CDR1 as MGHDK and CDR2 as SYGVNS. V lost 2 bases and J 2 bases, leaving 7 bases between the germline ends. This CDR3 contains 14 residues. As DNA, the CDR3 is TGTGCCAGCAGTGAAAACAGGGCTGGAAACACCATATATTTT. It is translated as CASSENRAGNTIYF.

The rearrangement links TRBV28 to TRBJ1-2, with D perhaps TRBD1 (5 bases). With 3 bases removed from V and 0 bases from J, the gap between germline ends came to 11 bases. CDR1 and CDR2 from the germline V gene are MDHEN and SYDVKM. The CDR3 extends over 15 amino acids. The CDR3 DNA follows: TGTGCCAGCAGTTTCCCTCAGGGAGCTAACTATGGCTACACCTTC. It translates to CASSFPQGANYGYTF.

The chain combines TRBV28 with TRBJ2-5; 9 nucleotides line up with TRBD2. CDR1 and CDR2 (germline): MDHEN, SYDVKM. The CDR3 extends over 16 amino acids. V lost 7 bases to trimming and J lost 2 bases; unmatched junction nucleotides: 11. CDR3 coding DNA: TGTGCCAGCAATCTAGGTCTAGCGGGGTCACAAGAGACCCAGTACTTC. It translates to CASNLGLAGSQETQYF.